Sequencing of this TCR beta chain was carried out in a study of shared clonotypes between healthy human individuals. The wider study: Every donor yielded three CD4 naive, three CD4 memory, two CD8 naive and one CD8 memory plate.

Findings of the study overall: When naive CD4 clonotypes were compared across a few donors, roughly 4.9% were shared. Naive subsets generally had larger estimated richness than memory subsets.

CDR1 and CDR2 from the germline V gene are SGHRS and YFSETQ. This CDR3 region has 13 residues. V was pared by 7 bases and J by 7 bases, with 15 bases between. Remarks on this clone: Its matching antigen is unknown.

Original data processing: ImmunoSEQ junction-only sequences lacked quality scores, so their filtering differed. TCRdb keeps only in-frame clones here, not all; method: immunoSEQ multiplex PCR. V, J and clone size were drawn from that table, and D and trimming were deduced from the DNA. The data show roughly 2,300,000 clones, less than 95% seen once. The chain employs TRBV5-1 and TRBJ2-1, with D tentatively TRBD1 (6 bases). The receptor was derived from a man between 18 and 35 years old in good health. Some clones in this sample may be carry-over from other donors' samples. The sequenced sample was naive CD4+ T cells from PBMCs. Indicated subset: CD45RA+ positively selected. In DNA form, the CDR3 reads TGCGCCAGCTCATCAGGGGCTAGGAATGAGCAGTTCTTC. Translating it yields CASSSGARNEQFF.